This is a list of T cell receptor beta chains from one sample in a study of cytomegalovirus exposure and HLA in healthy donors. Generated by immunoSEQ multiplex PCR, the TCRdb table keeps only in-frame clones and is missing some. The table has 85,000 to 100,000 clones, around 80% seen once. The source material was PBMCs. These receptors all stem from a male donor in good health and CMV-seropositive. The CDR3 runs from the conserved cysteine through the conserved F or W. The D gene is left open where the match is weak. Only some rows state a clone size, as once, few, many or a class for expanded clones.

v_gene	abundance	j_gene	d_gene	CDR3aa	CDR3nt
TRBV5-3	.	TRBJ1-2	.	CARSGLYGNYSGYTF	TGTGCCAGAAGCGGGCTTTACGGGAACTATTCTGGCTACACCTTC
TRBV19	.	TRBJ2-7	TRBD1	CASSFSGGWSSYEQYF	TGTGCCAGTAGTTTCTCAGGGGGCTGGAGCTCCTACGAGCAGTACTTC
TRBV5-6	many	TRBJ2-6	.	CASSLRGSGANVLTF	TGTGCCAGCAGCTTAAGGGGCTCTGGGGCCAACGTCCTGACTTTC
TRBV9	.	TRBJ2-3	.	CASSVAGAPTDTQYF	TGTGCCAGCAGCGTAGCAGGGGCCCCCACAGATACGCAGTATTTT
TRBV9	.	TRBJ2-1	.	CASSVITSNEQFF	TGTGCCAGCAGCGTTATAACAAGCAATGAGCAGTTCTTC
TRBV15	.	TRBJ2-3	TRBD2	CATSRRPGGGTDTQYF	TGTGCCACCAGCAGACGGCCCGGGGGGGGCACAGATACGCAGTATTTT
TRBV6-6	.	TRBJ1-1	.	CASSALGGGNTEAFF	TGTGCCAGCAGTGCCCTCGGGGGAGGAAACACTGAAGCTTTCTTT
TRBV7-9	few	TRBJ1-2	TRBD1	CASSLERGQGGYTF	TGTGCCAGCAGCTTAGAAAGAGGACAGGGTGGCTACACCTTC
TRBV6-5	few	TRBJ1-5	.	CASSYSIGTSQHF	TGTGCCAGCAGTTACTCGATTGGTACTTCCCAGCATTTT
TRBV28	.	TRBJ2-4	TRBD1	CASSKDRGWYF	TGTGCCAGCAGCAAGGACAGGGGTTGGTACTTC
TRBV2	.	TRBJ1-5	TRBD1	CASNRDRGNQPQHF	TGTGCCAGCAATAGGGACAGGGGGAATCAGCCCCAGCATTTT
TRBV5-1	.	TRBJ1-1	.	CASSLDTGFLTEAFF	TGCGCCAGCAGCTTGGATACGGGATTTCTCACTGAAGCTTTCTTT
TRBV5-4	.	TRBJ1-2	.	CASSLDTGYYGYTF	TGTGCCAGCAGCTTGGATACAGGGTACTATGGCTACACCTTC
TRBV18	.	TRBJ2-2	.	CASSPPRRGTGELFF	TGTGCCAGCTCACCACCGCGTAGAGGGACCGGGGAGCTGTTTTTT
TRBV5-1	.	TRBJ1-1	.	CASSSQKNTEAFF	TGCGCCAGCAGCTCTCAGAAGAACACTGAAGCTTTCTTT
TRBV7-6	once	TRBJ2-2	TRBD2	CASSLGGTSGNTGELFF	TGTGCCAGCAGCTTAGGCGGGACTAGCGGGAACACCGGGGAGCTGTTTTTT
TRBV10-3	.	TRBJ2-1	TRBD2	CAISSLTSGTYNEQFF	TGTGCCATCAGTTCCCTTACTAGCGGAACCTACAATGAGCAGTTCTTC
TRBV6-1	.	TRBJ1-3	.	CASRGSGNTIYF	TGTGCCAGCCGGGGATCTGGAAACACCATATATTTT
TRBV30	.	TRBJ2-5	TRBD2	CAWSVGLAGGQETQYF	TGTGCCTGGAGTGTAGGACTAGCGGGGGGGCAGGAGACCCAGTACTTC
TRBV4-1	.	TRBJ2-7	.	CASSQGVQAAEQYF	TGCGCCAGCAGCCAAGGGGTACAGGCGGCCGAGCAGTACTTC
TRBV7-9	.	TRBJ1-1	.	CASSPRGFTEAFF	TGTGCCAGCAGCCCCCGGGGGTTCACTGAAGCTTTCTTT
TRBV4-1	.	TRBJ1-1	TRBD1	CASSWNRDRVTEAFF	TGCGCCAGCAGTTGGAACCGGGACAGGGTCACTGAAGCTTTCTTT
TRBV7-8	.	TRBJ1-5	.	CASSLGGAGSNQPQHF	TGTGCCAGCAGCTTAGGAGGGGCGGGGAGCAATCAGCCCCAGCATTTT
TRBV30	.	TRBJ2-1	TRBD1	CARRQGAREQFF	TGTGCCAGACGACAGGGGGCTCGAGAGCAGTTCTTC
TRBV19	.	TRBJ2-2	.	CASSMVRGRGNTGELFF	TGTGCCAGTAGTATGGTTCGCGGGCGCGGGAACACCGGGGAGCTGTTTTTT
TRBV29-1	.	TRBJ2-3	.	CSAVEYTDTQYF	TGCAGCGCCGTAGAATACACAGATACGCAGTATTTT
TRBV6-5	.	TRBJ2-2	TRBD2	CASSIAGANTGELFF	TGTGCCAGCAGTATAGCGGGGGCGAACACCGGGGAGCTGTTTTTT
TRBV7-9	.	TRBJ1-1	.	CASSFLSQGTEAFF	TGTGCCAGCAGCTTTCTCTCTCAGGGGACTGAAGCTTTCTTT
TRBV6-4	.	TRBJ2-2	.	CASSARGDTGELFF	TGTGCCAGCAGTGCCAGGGGGGACACCGGGGAGCTGTTTTTT
TRBV6-5	.	TRBJ1-4	.	CASSYSDSLNEKLFF	TGTGCCAGCAGTTACTCGGACAGCCTTAATGAAAAACTGTTTTTT
TRBV2	.	TRBJ2-7	TRBD1	CASSEPGTGSEQYF	TGTGCCAGCAGTGAACCCGGGACAGGGAGCGAGCAGTACTTC
TRBV7-2	.	TRBJ1-4	.	CASSWDITNEKLFF	TGTGCCAGCAGCTGGGACATTACTAATGAAAAACTGTTTTTT
TRBV14	.	TRBJ2-2	.	CASSPLRGYTGELFF	TGTGCCAGCAGCCCTTTACGGGGGTACACCGGGGAGCTGTTTTTT
TRBV7-2	once	TRBJ2-7	TRBD1	CASSLVGTGYEQYF	TGTGCCAGCAGCTTAGTTGGGACAGGGTACGAGCAGTACTTC
TRBV6-1	.	TRBJ2-5	.	CASRFRGGQETQYF	TGTGCCAGCAGGTTTAGGGGGGGCCAAGAGACCCAGTACTTC
TRBV9	.	TRBJ2-5	.	CASSVGSLQETQYF	TGTGCCAGCAGCGTAGGGTCACTCCAAGAGACCCAGTACTTC
TRBV7-2	.	TRBJ2-1	.	CASSLARYNEQFF	TGTGCCAGCAGCTTAGCTCGCTACAATGAGCAGTTCTTC
TRBV2	.	TRBJ2-1	.	CASSEGGARNEQFF	TGTGCCAGCAGTGAGGGGGGGGCCAGAAATGAGCAGTTCTTC
TRBV13	.	TRBJ1-1	.	CASSYGRGTEAFF	TGTGCCAGCAGCTACGGACGGGGCACTGAAGCTTTCTTT
TRBV14	.	TRBJ2-7	.	CASSPKLAPTYEQYF	TGTGCCAGCAGCCCTAAACTAGCACCCACCTACGAGCAGTACTTC
TRBV2	.	TRBJ1-1	.	CASSDGRARGEAFF	TGTGCCAGCAGTGATGGCAGGGCTAGGGGTGAAGCTTTCTTT